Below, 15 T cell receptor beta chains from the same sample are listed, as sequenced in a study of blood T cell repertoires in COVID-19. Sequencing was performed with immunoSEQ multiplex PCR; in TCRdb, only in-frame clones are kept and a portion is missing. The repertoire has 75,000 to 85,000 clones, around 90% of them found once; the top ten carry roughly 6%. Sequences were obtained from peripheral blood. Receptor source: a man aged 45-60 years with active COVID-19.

CDR3 amino acids: CASGTQGGVAEAFF. Written as DNA, the CDR3 is TGTGCCAGCGGTACACAGGGGGGAGTCGCTGAAGCTTTCTTT. The chain employs TRBV2 and TRBJ1-1; 8 bases agree with TRBD1. The J segment lost 6 bases and the V segment lost 8 bases, leaving 11 bases of the junction unmatched. This CDR3 is 14 amino acids long. The germline V gene encodes CDR1 SNHLY and CDR2 FYNNEI.

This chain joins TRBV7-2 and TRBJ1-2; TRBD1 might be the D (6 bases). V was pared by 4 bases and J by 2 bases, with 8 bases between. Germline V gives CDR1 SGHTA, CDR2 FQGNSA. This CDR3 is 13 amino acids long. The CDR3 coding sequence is TGTGCCAGCAGCTATGACAGGAACTATGGCTACACCTTC. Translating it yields CASSYDRNYGYTF.

CDR3 coding DNA: TGTGCCAGCAGCTCCGGCGGGACAGGCAAAAACATTCAGTACTTC. Translating gives CASSSGGTGKNIQYF. J is TRBJ2-4 and V is TRBV7-2; 8 bases align to TRBD1. Germline CDR1 SGHTA, CDR2 FQGNSA. The CDR3 contains 15 residues. The J segment lost 3 bases and the V segment lost 4 bases, leaving 5 bases of the junction unmatched.

The CDR3 loop reads CASSPTVGTIGADTQYF. The CDR3 DNA sequence: TGCGCCAGCAGCCCGACCGTCGGGACAATCGGAGCAGATACGCAGTATTTT. This chain joins TRBV5-1 and TRBJ2-3; D is perhaps TRBD1 (6 bases). This CDR3 has 17 residues. Germline assignment: CDR1 SGHRS and CDR2 YFSETQ. V was clipped by 4 bases and J by 4 bases, with 22 bases between them.

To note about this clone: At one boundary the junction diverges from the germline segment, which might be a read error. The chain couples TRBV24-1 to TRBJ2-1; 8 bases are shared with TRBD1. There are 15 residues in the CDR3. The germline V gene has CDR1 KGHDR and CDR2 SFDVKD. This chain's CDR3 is CATNDPTGQANEQFF. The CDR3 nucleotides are TGTGCCACCAATGATCCAACGGGACAGGCTAATGAGCAGTTCTTC.

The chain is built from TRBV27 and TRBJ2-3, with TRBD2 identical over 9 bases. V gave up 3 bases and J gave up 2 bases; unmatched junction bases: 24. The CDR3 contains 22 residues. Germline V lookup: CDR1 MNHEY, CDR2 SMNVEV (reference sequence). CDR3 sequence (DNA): TGTGCCAGCAGTTTCCGCCCCCTTGGGCTAGCGGGACGAGGGAGCATCACAGATACGCAGTATTTT. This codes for CASSFRPLGLAGRGSITDTQYF.

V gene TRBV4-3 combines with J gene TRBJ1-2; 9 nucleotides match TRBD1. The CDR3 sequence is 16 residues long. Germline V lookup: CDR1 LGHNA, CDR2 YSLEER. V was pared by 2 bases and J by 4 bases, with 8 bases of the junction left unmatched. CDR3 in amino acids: CASSQSSGTGTYGYTF. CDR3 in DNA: TGCGCCAGCAGCCAATCCTCCGGGACAGGGACCTATGGCTACACCTTC.

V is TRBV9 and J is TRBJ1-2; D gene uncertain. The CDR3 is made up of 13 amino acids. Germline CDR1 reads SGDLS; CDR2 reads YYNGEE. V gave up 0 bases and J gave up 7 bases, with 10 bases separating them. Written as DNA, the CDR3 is TGTGCCAGCAGCGTAGGAGGCAGTGCTGGCTACACCTTC. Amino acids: CASSVGGSAGYTF.

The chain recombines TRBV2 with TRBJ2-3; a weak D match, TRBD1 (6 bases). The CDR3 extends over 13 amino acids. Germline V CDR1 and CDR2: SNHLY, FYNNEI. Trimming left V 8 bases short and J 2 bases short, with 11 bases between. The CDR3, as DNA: TGTGCCAGCTCCGGACAGACCACAGATACGCAGTATTTT. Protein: CASSGQTTDTQYF.

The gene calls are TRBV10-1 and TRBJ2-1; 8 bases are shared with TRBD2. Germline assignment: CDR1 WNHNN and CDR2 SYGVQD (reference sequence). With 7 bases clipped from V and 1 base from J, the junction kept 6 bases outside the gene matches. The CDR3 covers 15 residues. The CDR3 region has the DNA TGCGCCAGCAAGGCCCCGGGGGGGTCCTACAATGAGCAGTTCTTC. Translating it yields CASKAPGGSYNEQFF.

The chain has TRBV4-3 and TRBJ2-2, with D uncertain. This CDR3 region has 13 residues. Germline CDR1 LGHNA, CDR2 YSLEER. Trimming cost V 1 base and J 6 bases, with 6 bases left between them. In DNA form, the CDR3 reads TGCGCCAGCAGCCAAGGAGTTGCCGGGGAGCTGTTTTTT. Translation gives CASSQGVAGELFF.

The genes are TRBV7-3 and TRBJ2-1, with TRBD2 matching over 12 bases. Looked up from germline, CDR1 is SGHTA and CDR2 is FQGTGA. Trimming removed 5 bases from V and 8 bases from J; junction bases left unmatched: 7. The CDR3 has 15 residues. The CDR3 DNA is TGTGCCAGCAGCACACTAGCGGGGGGACGGGATGAGCAGTTCTTC. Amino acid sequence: CASSTLAGGRDEQFF.

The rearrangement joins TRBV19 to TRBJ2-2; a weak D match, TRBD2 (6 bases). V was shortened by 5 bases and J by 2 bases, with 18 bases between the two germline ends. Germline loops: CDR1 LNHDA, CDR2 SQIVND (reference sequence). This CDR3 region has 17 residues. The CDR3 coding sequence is TGTGCCAGTAGTGTACTAAATAGCGGCCACAACACCGGGGAGCTGTTTTTT. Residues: CASSVLNSGHNTGELFF.

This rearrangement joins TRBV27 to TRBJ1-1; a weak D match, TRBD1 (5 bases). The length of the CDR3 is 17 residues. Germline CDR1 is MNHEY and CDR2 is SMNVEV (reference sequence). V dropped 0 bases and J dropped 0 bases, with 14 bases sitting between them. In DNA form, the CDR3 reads TGTGCCAGCAGTTTATCGGGCAGCGGGGCGATGAACACTGAAGCTTTCTTT. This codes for CASSLSGSGAMNTEAFF.

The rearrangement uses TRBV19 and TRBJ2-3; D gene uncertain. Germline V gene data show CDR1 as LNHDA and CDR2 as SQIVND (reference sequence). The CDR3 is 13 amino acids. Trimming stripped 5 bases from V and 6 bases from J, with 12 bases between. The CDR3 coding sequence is TGTGCCAGTAGTGGTTCTATATTCGATACGCAGTATTTT. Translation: CASSGSIFDTQYF.